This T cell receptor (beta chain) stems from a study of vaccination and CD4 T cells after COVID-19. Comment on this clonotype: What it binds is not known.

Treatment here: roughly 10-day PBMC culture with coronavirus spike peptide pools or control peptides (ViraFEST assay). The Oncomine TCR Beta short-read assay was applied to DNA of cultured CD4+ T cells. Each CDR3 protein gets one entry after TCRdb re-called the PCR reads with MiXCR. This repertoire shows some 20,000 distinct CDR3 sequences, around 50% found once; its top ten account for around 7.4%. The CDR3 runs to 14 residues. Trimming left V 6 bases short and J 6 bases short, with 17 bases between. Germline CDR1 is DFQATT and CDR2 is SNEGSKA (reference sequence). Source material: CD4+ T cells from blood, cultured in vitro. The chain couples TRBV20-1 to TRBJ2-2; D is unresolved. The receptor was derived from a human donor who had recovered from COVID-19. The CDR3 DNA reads TGCAGTGCCTTCCCCTCTGGGCGCGCCGGGGAGCTGTTTTTT. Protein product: CSAFPSGRAGELFF.